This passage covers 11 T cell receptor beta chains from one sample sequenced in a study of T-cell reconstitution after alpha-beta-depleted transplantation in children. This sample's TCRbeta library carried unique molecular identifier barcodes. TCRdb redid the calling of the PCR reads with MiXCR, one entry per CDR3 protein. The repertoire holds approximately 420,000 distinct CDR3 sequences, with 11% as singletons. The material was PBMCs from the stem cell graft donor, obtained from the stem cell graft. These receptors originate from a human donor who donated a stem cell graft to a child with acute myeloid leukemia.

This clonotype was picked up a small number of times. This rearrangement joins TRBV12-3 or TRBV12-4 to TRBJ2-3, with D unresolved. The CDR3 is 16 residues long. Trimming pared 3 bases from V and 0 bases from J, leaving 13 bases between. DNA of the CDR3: TGTGCCAGCAGTTTTTCTACAGCCTCTAGCACAGATACGCAGTATTTT. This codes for CASSFSTASSTDTQYF.

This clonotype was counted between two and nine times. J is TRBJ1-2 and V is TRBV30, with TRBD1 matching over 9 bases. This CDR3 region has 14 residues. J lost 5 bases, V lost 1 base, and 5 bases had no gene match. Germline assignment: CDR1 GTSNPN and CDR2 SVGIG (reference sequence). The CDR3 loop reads CAWSGRDREYGYTF. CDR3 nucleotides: TGTGCCTGGAGTGGCCGGGACAGGGAATATGGCTACACCTTC.

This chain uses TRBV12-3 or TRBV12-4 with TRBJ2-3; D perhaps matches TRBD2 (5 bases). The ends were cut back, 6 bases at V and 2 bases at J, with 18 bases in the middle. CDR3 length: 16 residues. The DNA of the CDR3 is TGTGCCAGCAGCCCTTCGGAAGGGAGAGACACAGATACGCAGTATTTT. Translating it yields CASSPSEGRDTDTQYF.

The CDR3 bases are TGTGCCAGCAGGGTACTTCAGCACTCTGGAAACACCATATATTTT. It yields the protein CASRVLQHSGNTIYF. This chain joins TRBV6-1 and TRBJ1-3, with unresolved D. The germline V gene encodes CDR1 MNHNS and CDR2 SASEGT. With 6 bases removed from V and 0 bases from J, the gap between germline ends came to 12 bases. The CDR3 is made up of 15 amino acids.

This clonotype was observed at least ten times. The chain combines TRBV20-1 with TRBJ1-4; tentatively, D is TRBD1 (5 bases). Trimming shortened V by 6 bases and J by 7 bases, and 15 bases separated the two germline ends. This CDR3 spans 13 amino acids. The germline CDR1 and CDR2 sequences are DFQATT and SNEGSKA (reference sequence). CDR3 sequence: CSAKSQGSEKLFF. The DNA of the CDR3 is TGCAGTGCCAAATCCCAGGGAAGTGAAAAACTGTTTTTT.

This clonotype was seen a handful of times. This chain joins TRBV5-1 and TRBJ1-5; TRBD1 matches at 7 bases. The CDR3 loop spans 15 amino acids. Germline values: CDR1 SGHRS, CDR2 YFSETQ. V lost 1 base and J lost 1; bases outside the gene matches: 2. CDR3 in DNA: TGCGCCAGCAGCTTGATGACAGGGAGCAATCAGCCCCAGCATTTT. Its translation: CASSLMTGSNQPQHF.

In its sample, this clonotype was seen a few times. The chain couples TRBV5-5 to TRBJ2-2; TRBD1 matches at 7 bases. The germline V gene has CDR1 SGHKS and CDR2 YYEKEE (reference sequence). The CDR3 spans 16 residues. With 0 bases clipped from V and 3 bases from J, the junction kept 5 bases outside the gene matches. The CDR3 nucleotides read TGTGCCAGCAGCTTGGTAGGGGGCGGCGACACCGGGGAGCTGTTTTTT. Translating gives CASSLVGGGDTGELFF. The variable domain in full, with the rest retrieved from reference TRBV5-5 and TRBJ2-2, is DAGVTQSPTHLIKTRGQQVTLRCSPISGHKSVSWYQQVLGQGPQFIFQYYEKEERGRGNFPDRFSARQFPNYSSELNVNALLLGDSALYLCASSLVGGGDTGELFFGEGSRLTVL.

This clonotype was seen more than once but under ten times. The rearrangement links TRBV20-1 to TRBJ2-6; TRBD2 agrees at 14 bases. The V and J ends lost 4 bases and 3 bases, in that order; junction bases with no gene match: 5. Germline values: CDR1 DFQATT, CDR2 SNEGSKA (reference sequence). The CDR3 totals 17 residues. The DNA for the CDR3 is TGCAGTGCTATGGGACTAGCGGGAGTGAGTGGGGCCAACGTCCTGACTTTC. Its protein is CSAMGLAGVSGANVLTF.

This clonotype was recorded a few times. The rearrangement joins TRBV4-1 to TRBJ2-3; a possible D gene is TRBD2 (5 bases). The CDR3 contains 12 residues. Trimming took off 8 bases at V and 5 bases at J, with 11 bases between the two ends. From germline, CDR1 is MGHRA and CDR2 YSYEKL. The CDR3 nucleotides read TGCGCCAGCCGGGGAGTTGAAGATACGCAGTATTTT. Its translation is CASRGVEDTQYF.

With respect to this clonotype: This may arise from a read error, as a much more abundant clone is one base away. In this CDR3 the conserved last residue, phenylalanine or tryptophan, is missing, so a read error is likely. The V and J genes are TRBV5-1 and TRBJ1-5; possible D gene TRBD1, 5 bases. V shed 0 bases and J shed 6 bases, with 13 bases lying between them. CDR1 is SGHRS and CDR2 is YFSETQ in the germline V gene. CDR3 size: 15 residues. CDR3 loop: CASSLDGTTVQPQHY. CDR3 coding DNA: TGCGCCAGCAGCTTGGATGGGACGACGGTTCAGCCCCAGCATTAT.

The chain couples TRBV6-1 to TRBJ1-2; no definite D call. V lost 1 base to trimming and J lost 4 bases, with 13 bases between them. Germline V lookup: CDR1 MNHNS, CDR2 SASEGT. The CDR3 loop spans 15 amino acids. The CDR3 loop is CASSEGPWQSYGYTF. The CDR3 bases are TGTGCCAGCAGTGAAGGACCATGGCAGAGCTATGGCTACACCTTC.